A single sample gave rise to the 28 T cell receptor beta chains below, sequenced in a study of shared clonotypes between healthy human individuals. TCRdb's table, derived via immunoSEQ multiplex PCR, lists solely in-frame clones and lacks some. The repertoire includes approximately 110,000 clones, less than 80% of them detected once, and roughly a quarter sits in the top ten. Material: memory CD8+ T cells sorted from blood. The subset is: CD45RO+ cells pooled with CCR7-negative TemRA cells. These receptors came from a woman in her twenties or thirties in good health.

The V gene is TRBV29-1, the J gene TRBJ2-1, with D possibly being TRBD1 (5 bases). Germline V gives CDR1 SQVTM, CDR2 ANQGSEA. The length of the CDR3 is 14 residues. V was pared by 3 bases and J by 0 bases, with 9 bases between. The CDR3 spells CSVDQGSSYNEQFF. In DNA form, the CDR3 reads TGCAGCGTTGACCAGGGTTCCTCCTACAATGAGCAGTTCTTC.

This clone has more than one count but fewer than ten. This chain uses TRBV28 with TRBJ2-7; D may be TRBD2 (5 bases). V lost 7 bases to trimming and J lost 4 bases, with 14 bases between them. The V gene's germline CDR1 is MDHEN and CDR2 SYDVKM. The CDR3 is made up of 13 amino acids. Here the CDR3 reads CASTLHRGYEQYF. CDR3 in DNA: TGTGCCAGCACCCTGCACCGCGGGTACGAGCAGTACTTC. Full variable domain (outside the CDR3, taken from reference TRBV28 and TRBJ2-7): DVKVTQSSRYLVKRTGEKVFLECVQDMDHENMFWYRQDPGLGLRLIYFSYDVKMKEKGDIPEGYSVSREKKERFSLILESASTNQTSMYLCASTLHRGYEQYFGPGTRLTVT.

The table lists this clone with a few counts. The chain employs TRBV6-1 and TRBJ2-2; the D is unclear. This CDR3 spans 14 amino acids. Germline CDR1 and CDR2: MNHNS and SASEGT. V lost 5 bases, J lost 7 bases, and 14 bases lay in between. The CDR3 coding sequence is TGTGCCAGCAGTCGCTCAGCTGAGGACGGGGAGCTGTTTTTT. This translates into CASSRSAEDGELFF.

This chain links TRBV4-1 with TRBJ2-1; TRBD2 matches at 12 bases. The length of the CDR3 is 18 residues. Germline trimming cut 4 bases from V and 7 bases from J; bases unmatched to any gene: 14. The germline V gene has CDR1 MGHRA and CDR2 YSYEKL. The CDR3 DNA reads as TGCGCCAGCAGCCCGACCTCCTCGACTAGCGGGAGTATTAATGAGCAGTTCTTC. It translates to CASSPTSSTSGSINEQFF.

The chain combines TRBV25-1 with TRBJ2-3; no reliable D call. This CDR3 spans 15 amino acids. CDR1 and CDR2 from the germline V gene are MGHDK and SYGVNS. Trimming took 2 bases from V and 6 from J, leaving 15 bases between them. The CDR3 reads CASSERQPPRDTQYF. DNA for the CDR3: TGTGCCAGCAGTGAACGTCAACCTCCTAGGGATACGCAGTATTTT.

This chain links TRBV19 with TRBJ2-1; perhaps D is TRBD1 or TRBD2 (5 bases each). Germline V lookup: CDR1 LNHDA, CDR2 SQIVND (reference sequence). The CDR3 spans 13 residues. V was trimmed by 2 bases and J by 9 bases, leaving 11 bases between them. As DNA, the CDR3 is TGTGCCAGTAGTATAAGGGGAGCGACTGAGCAGTTCTTC. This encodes CASSIRGATEQFF. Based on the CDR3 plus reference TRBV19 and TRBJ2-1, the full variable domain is DGGITQSPKYLFRKEGQNVTLSCEQNLNHDAMYWYRQDPGQGLRLIYYSQIVNDFQKGDIAEGYSVSREKKESFPLTVTSAQKNPTAFYLCASSIRGATEQFFGPGTRLTVL.

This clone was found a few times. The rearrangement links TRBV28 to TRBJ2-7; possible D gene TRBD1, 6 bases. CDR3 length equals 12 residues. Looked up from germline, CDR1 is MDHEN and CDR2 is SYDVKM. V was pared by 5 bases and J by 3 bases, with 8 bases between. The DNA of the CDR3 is TGTGCCAGCAGTGAACAGGGCTACGAGCAGTACTTC. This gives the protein CASSEQGYEQYF.

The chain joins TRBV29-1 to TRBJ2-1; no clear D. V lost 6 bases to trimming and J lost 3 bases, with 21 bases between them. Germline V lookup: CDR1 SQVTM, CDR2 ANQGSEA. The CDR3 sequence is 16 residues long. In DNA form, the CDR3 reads TGCAGCGTCGTAGGATCCCTTATGCACCGCTACAATGAGCAGTTCTTC. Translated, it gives CSVVGSLMHRYNEQFF.

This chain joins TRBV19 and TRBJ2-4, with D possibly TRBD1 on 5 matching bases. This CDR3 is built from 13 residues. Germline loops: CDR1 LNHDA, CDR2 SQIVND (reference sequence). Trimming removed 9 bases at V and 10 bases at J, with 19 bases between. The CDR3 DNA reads TGTGCCAGCCAAGGTCTAGGGGTTGGGATTCAGTACTTC. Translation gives CASQGLGVGIQYF.

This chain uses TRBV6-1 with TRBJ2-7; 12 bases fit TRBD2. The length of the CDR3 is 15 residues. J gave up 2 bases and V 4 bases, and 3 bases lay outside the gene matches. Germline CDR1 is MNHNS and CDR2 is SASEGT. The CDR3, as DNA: TGTGCCAGCAGTGTCACTAGCGGGGGGCCCTACGAGCAGTACTTC. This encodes CASSVTSGGPYEQYF.

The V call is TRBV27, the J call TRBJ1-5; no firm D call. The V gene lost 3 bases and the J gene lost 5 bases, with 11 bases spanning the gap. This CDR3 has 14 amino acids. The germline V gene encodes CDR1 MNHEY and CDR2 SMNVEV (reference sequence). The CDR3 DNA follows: TGTGCCAGCAGTTTCGGGATCGGGGATCAGCCCCAGCATTTT. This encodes CASSFGIGDQPQHF.

This CDR3 reads CASSPQDRVDYGYTF. In DNA, the CDR3 is TGTGCCAGCAGCCCCCAGGACAGGGTCGACTATGGCTACACCTTC. J is TRBJ1-2 and V is TRBV6-9, with TRBD1 matching 8 bases. The V and J ends lost 6 bases and 3 bases, in that order; junction bases with no gene match: 9. Germline CDR1 and CDR2: MNHGY and SVAAGI. CDR3 length: 15 amino acids.

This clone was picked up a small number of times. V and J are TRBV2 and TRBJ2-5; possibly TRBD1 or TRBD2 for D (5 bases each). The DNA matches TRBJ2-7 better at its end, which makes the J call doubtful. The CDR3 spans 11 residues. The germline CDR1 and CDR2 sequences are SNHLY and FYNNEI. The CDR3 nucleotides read TGTGCCAGCAAAGGGACCCACGAGCAGTACTTC. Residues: CASKGTHEQYF.

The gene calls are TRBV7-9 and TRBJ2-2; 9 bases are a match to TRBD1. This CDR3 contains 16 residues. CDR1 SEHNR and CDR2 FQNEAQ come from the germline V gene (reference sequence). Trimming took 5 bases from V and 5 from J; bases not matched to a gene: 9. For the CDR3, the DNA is TGTGCCAGCAGCCAGACAGGGGGTTGGGCGACCGGGGAGCTGTTTTTT. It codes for CASSQTGGWATGELFF.

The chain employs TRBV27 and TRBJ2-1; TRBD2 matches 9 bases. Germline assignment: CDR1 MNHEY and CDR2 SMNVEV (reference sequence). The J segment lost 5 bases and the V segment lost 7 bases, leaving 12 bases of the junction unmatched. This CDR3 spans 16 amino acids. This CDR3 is CASKAVRVAGDNEQFF. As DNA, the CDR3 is TGTGCCAGCAAGGCTGTAAGGGTAGCGGGGGACAATGAGCAGTTCTTC.

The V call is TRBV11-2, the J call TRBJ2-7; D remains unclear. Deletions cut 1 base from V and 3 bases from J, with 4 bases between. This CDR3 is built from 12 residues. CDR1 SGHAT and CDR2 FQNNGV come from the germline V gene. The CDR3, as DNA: TGTGCCAGCAGCTTAGCGTACTACGAGCAGTACTTC. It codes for CASSLAYYEQYF.

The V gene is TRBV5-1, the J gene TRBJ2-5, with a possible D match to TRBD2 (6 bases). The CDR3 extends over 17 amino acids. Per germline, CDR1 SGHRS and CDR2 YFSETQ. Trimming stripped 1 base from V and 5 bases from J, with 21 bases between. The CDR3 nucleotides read TGCGCCAGCAGCTTGTGGGACTCGATTGGGGTAGGGGAGACCCAGTACTTC. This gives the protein CASSLWDSIGVGETQYF.

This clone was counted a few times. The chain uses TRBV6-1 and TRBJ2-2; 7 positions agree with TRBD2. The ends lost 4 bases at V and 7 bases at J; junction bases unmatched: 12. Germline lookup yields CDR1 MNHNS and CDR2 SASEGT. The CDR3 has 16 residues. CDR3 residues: CASSAAGISLRGELFF. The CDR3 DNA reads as TGTGCCAGCAGTGCAGCGGGAATTTCCCTCCGCGGGGAGCTGTTTTTT.

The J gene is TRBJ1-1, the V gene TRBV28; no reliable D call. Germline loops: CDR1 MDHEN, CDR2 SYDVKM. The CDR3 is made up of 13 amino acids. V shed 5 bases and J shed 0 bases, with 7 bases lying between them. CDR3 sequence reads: CASSHYMNTEAFF. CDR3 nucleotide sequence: TGTGCCAGCAGTCACTACATGAACACTGAAGCTTTCTTT.

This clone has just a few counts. The CDR3 protein is CASSGDSGGPQETQYF. The CDR3 coding sequence is TGTGCCAGCAGTGGAGATTCAGGGGGCCCCCAAGAGACCCAGTACTTC. The chain has TRBV25-1 and TRBJ2-5, with TRBD1 identical over 8 bases. The V gene end was trimmed by 4 bases and the J gene end by 1 base; junction bases not matched to a gene: 8. The CDR3 is made up of 16 amino acids. Per germline, CDR1 MGHDK and CDR2 SYGVNS.

CDR3 loop: CASSGLAGGETQYF. The CDR3 region has the DNA TGTGCCAGTAGTGGCCTAGCGGGAGGAGAGACCCAGTACTTC. The chain combines TRBV19 with TRBJ2-5, with 11 bases matching TRBD2. The germline V gene has CDR1 LNHDA and CDR2 SQIVND (reference sequence). V lost 5 bases to trimming and J lost 4 bases; unmatched junction nucleotides: 3. This CDR3 spans 14 amino acids.

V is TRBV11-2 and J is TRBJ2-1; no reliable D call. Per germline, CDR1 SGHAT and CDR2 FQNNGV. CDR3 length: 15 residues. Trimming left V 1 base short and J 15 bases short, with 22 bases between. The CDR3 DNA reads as TGTGCCAGCAGCTTAGCAGGTTTGGAGTCGTCCCCCCTGTTCTTC. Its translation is CASSLAGLESSPLFF.

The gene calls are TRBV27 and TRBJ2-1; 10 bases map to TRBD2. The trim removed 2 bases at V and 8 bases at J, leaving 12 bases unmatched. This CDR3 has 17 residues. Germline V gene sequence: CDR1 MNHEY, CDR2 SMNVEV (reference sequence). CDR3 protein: CASSLNTASGSPHEQFF. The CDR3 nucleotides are TGTGCCAGCAGTTTAAATACGGCTAGCGGGAGCCCCCATGAGCAGTTCTTC.

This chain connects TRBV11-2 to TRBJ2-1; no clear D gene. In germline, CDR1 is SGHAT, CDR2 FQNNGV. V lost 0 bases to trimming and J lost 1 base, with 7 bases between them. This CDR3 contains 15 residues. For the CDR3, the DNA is TGTGCCAGCAGCTTAGAACTGACGTCCTACAATGAGCAGTTCTTC. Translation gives CASSLELTSYNEQFF.

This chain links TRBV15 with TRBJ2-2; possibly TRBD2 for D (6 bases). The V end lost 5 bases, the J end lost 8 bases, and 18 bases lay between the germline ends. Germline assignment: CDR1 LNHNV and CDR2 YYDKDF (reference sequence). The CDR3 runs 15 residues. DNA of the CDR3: TGTGCCACCAGCCGACGACTAGATCCCGGGGGGGAGCTGTTTTTT. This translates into CATSRRLDPGGELFF.

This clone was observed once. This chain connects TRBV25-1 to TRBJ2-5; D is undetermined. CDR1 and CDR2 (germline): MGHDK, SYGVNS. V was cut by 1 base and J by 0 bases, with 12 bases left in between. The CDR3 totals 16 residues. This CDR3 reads CASSESAEMYQETQYF. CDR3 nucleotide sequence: TGTGCCAGCAGTGAATCAGCAGAAATGTACCAAGAGACCCAGTACTTC. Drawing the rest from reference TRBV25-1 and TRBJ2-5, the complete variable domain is EADIYQTPRYLVIGTGKKITLECSQTMGHDKMYWYQQDPGMELHLIHYSYGVNSTEKGDLSSESTVSRIRTEHFPLTLESARPSHTSQYLCASSESAEMYQETQYFGPGTRLLVL.

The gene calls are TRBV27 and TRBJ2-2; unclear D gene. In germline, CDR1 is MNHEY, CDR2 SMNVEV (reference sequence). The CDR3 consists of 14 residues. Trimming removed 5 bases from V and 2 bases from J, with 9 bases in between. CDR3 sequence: CASSPQINTGELFF. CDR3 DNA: TGTGCCAGCAGTCCCCAGATAAACACCGGGGAGCTGTTTTTT.

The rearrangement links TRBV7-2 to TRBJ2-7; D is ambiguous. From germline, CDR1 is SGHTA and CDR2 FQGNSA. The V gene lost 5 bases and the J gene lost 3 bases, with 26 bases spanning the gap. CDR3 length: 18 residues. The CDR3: CASSRAIVRGLKDYEQYF. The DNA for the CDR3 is TGTGCCAGCAGCCGCGCGATCGTGCGAGGTCTTAAGGACTACGAGCAGTACTTC.